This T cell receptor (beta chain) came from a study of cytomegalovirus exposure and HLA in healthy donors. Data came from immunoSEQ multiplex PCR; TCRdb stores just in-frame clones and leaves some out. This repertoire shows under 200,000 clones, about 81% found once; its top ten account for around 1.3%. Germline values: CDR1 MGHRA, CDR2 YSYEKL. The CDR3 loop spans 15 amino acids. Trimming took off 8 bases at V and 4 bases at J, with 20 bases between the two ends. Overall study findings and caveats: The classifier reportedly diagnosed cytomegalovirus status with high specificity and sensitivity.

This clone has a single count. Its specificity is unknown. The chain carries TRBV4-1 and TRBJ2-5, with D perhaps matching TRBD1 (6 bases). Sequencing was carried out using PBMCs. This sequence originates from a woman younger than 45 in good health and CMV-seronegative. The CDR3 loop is CASRQVGVGPETQYF. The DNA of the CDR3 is TGCGCCAGCCGACAGGTGGGAGTGGGGCCAGAGACCCAGTACTTC.